This is a list of T cell receptor beta chains from one sample in a study of T cells after yellow fever vaccination. TCRdb reprocessed the 5' RACE reads with MiXCR, giving one entry per CDR3 protein. The table shows 300,000 to 350,000 distinct CDR3 sequences, with roughly 8.4% occurring only once. Sequencing was performed on PBMCs, taken roughly 45 days after the first yellow fever vaccination. The receptor source for this set is a man aged 18 to 30 who received the YFV17D yellow fever vaccine. CDR3s leave out the opening cysteine and the closing phenylalanine or tryptophan. The D gene is left open where the match is weak.

D: .; J: TRBJ2-7; V: TRBV4-1; length: 12; CDR3: ASSQEGSGWEQY
D: .; J: TRBJ2-2; V: TRBV4-1; length: 15; CDR3: ASSQQAHAGPTGELF
D: .; J: TRBJ2-5; V: TRBV12-3/TRBV12-4; length: 12; CDR3: ASSFGGSGETQY
D: .; J: TRBJ2-5; V: TRBV7-9; length: 11; CDR3: ASSLNTGETQY
D: .; J: TRBJ2-3; V: TRBV6-1; length: 11; CDR3: ASRRQAADTQY
D: .; J: TRBJ1-2; V: TRBV10-1; length: 11; CDR3: ASSEDPFYGYT
D: .; J: TRBJ1-1; V: TRBV7-2; length: 11; CDR3: ASSPDSPTEAF
D: TRBD1; J: TRBJ1-2; V: TRBV5-1; length: 14; CDR3: ASSVGAGGVGYGYT
D: .; J: TRBJ2-6; V: TRBV21-1; length: 17; CDR3: ASSKSCEGSYSGANVLT
D: TRBD2; J: TRBJ2-5; V: TRBV13; length: 14; CDR3: ASSSDLAGGRETQY
D: .; J: TRBJ1-1; V: TRBV6-5; length: 9; CDR3: ASSYPPRAF
D: .; J: TRBJ1-1; V: TRBV20-1; length: 9; CDR3: SARLGVEAF
D: .; J: TRBJ1-3; V: TRBV4-2; length: 13; CDR3: ASSDRGSSGNTIY
D: .; J: TRBJ1-1; V: TRBV6-5; length: 13; CDR3: ASSYSGEVNTEAF
D: .; J: TRBJ2-5; V: TRBV5-1; length: 13; CDR3: ASSFDGSAEETQY
D: .; J: TRBJ1-5; V: TRBV7-8; length: 13; CDR3: ASSLGLGTDQPQH
D: .; J: TRBJ2-3; V: TRBV7-6; length: 12; CDR3: ASSLGPNTDTQY
D: .; J: TRBJ1-2; V: TRBV11-2; length: 13; CDR3: ASSPAGGGASGYT
D: .; J: TRBJ2-3; V: TRBV6-2/TRBV6-3; length: 14; CDR3: ASSYPGRGPTDTQY
D: .; J: TRBJ1-5; V: TRBV6-5; length: 13; CDR3: ASSYSGGSNQPQH
D: .; J: TRBJ2-5; V: TRBV15; length: 12; CDR3: ATSGDPGRETQY
D: .; J: TRBJ2-3; V: TRBV12-3/TRBV12-4; length: 15; CDR3: ASTRTVPRTSTDTQY
D: .; J: TRBJ1-5; V: TRBV12-3/TRBV12-4; length: 13; CDR3: ASSPWGGVNQPQH
D: .; J: TRBJ1-1; V: TRBV19; length: 13; CDR3: ASSATGVWGTEAF
D: TRBD1; J: TRBJ1-2; V: TRBV7-9; length: 11; CDR3: ASERQGDYGYT
D: .; J: TRBJ2-1; V: TRBV7-8; length: 11; CDR3: ASSLAEWSEQF
D: .; J: TRBJ2-3; V: TRBV29-1; length: 14; CDR3: SVEDHPGEHTDTQY
D: .; J: TRBJ2-1; V: TRBV7-2; length: 11; CDR3: ASSYPPGDEQF
D: TRBD1; J: TRBJ2-3; V: TRBV20-1; length: 13; CDR3: SAVADRGGTDTQY
D: TRBD1; J: TRBJ1-1; V: TRBV12-3/TRBV12-4; length: 12; CDR3: ASSITGAGTEAF
D: .; J: TRBJ1-5; V: TRBV30; length: 14; CDR3: AWSASTGYSNQPQH
D: .; J: TRBJ2-3; V: TRBV18; length: 11; CDR3: ASSPMGTDTQY
D: TRBD2; J: TRBJ2-1; V: TRBV11-2; length: 13; CDR3: ASSLERGGYNEQF
D: TRBD1; J: TRBJ1-2; V: TRBV2; length: 10; CDR3: ASRDRSHGYT
D: .; J: TRBJ2-3; V: TRBV4-3; length: 10; CDR3: ASRIRENTQY
D: .; J: TRBJ1-2; V: TRBV5-1; length: 12; CDR3: ASSLDGRSYGYT
D: TRBD1; J: TRBJ2-3; V: TRBV28; length: 13; CDR3: ASTTGTGWADTQY
D: TRBD1; J: TRBJ1-1; V: TRBV20-1; length: 12; CDR3: SAPITGVNAGAF
D: TRBD2; J: TRBJ2-5; V: TRBV4-3; length: 13; CDR3: ASSSQAGRGETQY
D: .; J: TRBJ2-7; V: TRBV29-1; length: 9; CDR3: SVEGGPVQY
D: .; J: TRBJ1-4; V: TRBV5-1; length: 12; CDR3: ASSLEGPGEKLF